One sample yielded the 25 T cell receptor beta chains listed below, sequenced in a study of post-analysis software for immune sequencing data. Findings of the study overall: The five TRBV segments detected at higher frequency in patients than in controls included TRBV5-6, TRBV5-1 and TRBV20-1.

Presence of unique molecular identifiers characterized the TCR beta cDNA libraries. TCRdb analysed the PCR reads with MiXCR anew, one entry per CDR3 protein. The table shows a few hundred thousand distinct CDR3 sequences, with approximately 33% occurring only once. These TCRs are of unknown antigen specificity. Sample: blood. These TCRs come from a girl aged 5 to 17 with multiple sclerosis.

The V gene is TRBV29-1, the J gene TRBJ2-1; 8 bases map to TRBD2. The J segment lost 4 bases and the V segment lost 7 bases, leaving 6 bases of the junction unmatched. Per germline, CDR1 SQVTM and CDR2 ANQGSEA. The CDR3 is 13 residues long. CDR3 coding DNA: TGCAGCGCCTATAGCGGGACTTACAATGAGCAGTTCTTC. It encodes CSAYSGTYNEQFF.

The chain links TRBV27 to TRBJ1-1; D is possibly TRBD1 (5 bases). The CDR3 is 13 amino acids. V lost 2 bases and J 5 bases, leaving 9 bases between the germline ends. Germline lookup yields CDR1 MNHEY and CDR2 SMNVEV (reference sequence). This chain's CDR3 is CASSLIGGTEAFF. As DNA, the CDR3 is TGTGCCAGCAGTTTAATTGGGGGGACTGAAGCTTTCTTT.

The chain recombines TRBV12-3 or TRBV12-4 with TRBJ2-7, with 8 bases lining up with TRBD2. The CDR3 is 15 residues long. V was clipped by 1 base and J by 0 bases; unmatched bases: 2. CDR3 DNA: TGTGCCAGCAGTTTAGAAGCGGGGGTCTCCTACGAGCAGTACTTC. Residues: CASSLEAGVSYEQYF.

The V call is TRBV10-2, the J call TRBJ2-7; 9 nucleotides match TRBD1. The CDR3 covers 16 residues. Per the germline V gene, CDR1 is WSHSY and CDR2 is SAAADI. The ends lost 3 bases at V and 0 bases at J; junction bases unmatched: 6. CDR3 DNA sequence: TGCGCCAGCAGTGACCCGGGACAGGGAACCTCCTACGAGCAGTACTTC. This sequence encodes CASSDPGQGTSYEQYF.

The chain carries TRBV10-3 and TRBJ1-4, with 7 bases that match TRBD1. The V and J ends lost 6 bases and 6 bases, in that order; junction bases with no gene match: 10. The CDR3 length is 15 residues. Germline V gene data show CDR1 as ENHRY and CDR2 as SYGVKD. The CDR3 loop reads CAIRQGSGLDEKLFF. CDR3 DNA: TGTGCCATCAGACAGGGGAGCGGCTTAGATGAAAAACTGTTTTTT.

The chain carries TRBV27 and TRBJ2-3; 14 nucleotides line up with TRBD2. The CDR3 totals 20 residues. J was trimmed by 0 bases and V by 6 bases; bases with no gene match: 14. Looked up from germline, CDR1 is MNHEY and CDR2 is SMNVEV (reference sequence). The CDR3 loop is CASSPYSGTSGGASTDTQYF. In nucleotides, the CDR3 is TGTGCCAGCAGCCCTTACTCCGGGACTAGCGGGGGCGCTAGCACAGATACGCAGTATTTT.

This clonotype was seen a single time. CDR3 region: CATPGQGGGNTEAFF. The CDR3 DNA reads as TGTGCCACCCCCGGACAGGGGGGAGGGAACACTGAAGCTTTCTTT. The chain has TRBV7-9 and TRBJ1-1, with 10 positions matching TRBD1. This CDR3 has 15 residues. V lost 10 bases to trimming and J lost 1 base; unmatched junction nucleotides: 9. Germline V CDR1 and CDR2: SEHNR, FQNEAQ (reference sequence).

This chain connects TRBV2 to TRBJ2-7; D is undetermined. Germline V gives CDR1 SNHLY, CDR2 FYNNEI. V was shortened by 4 bases and J by 10 bases, with 11 bases between the two germline ends. This CDR3 is built from 11 residues. CDR3 sequence (DNA): TGTGCCAGCAGTGTTAAAGAGGCCCAGTACTTC. It codes for CASSVKEAQYF.

This chain connects TRBV15 to TRBJ1-2; TRBD1 is a possible D gene (5 bases). CDR1 and CDR2 (germline): LNHNV, YYDKDF (reference sequence). Trimming pared 0 bases from V and 8 bases from J, leaving 10 bases between. The CDR3 is made up of 13 amino acids. Here the CDR3 reads CATSRDVGPGYTF. For the CDR3, the DNA is TGTGCCACCAGCAGAGATGTGGGACCAGGCTACACCTTC.

The V and J genes are TRBV12-3 or TRBV12-4 and TRBJ1-1; the D gene is possibly TRBD1 (6 bases). CDR3 length: 13 residues. With 11 bases removed from V and 6 bases from J, the gap between germline ends came to 19 bases. CDR3 DNA: TGTGCCGGGGGGGCTAGGGGAGGCGCTGAAGCTTTCTTT. Translated: CAGGARGGAEAFF.

In this sample, this clonotype turned up a few times. The chain carries TRBV4-3 and TRBJ1-2; perhaps TRBD1 as D (6 bases). The CDR3 has 16 amino acids. Germline V gives CDR1 LGHNA, CDR2 YSLEER. Deletions cut 0 bases from V and 5 bases from J, with 16 bases between. The CDR3 coding sequence is TGCGCCAGCAGCCAAGATCGGGGGGGCTCAGGTTATGGCTACACCTTC. Translated: CASSQDRGGSGYGYTF.

The gene calls are TRBV4-1 and TRBJ2-7; tentative D call: TRBD1 (6 bases). The CDR3 length is 15 residues. Trimming removed 1 base at V and 2 bases at J, with 12 bases between. CDR1 is MGHRA, CDR2 YSYEKL, per germline. DNA of the CDR3: TGCGCCAGCAGCCAAGGGACAGTCCAGCCCTACGAGCAGTACTTC. Translating it yields CASSQGTVQPYEQYF.

Of note for this clonotype: At one boundary the junction diverges from the germline segment, which might be a read error. This rearrangement joins TRBV29-1 to TRBJ2-2; D is uncertain. Germline V CDR1 and CDR2: SQVTM, ANQGSEA. The CDR3 runs to 12 residues. In nucleotides, the CDR3 is TGCAGCGTTGCGAGAAACACTGGGGAGCTGTTTTTT. This codes for CSVARNTGELFF.

The chain has TRBV7-2 and TRBJ1-2; perhaps TRBD1 as D (5 bases). Germline V gene sequence: CDR1 SGHTA, CDR2 FQGNSA. Between the trimmed V and J ends, which lost 4 bases and 1 base, there was a span of 10 bases. The CDR3 consists of 14 residues. The CDR3 DNA is TGTGCCAGCAGCTCAGGGATCGGTAACTATGGCTACACCTTC. Protein product: CASSSGIGNYGYTF.

The sample holds many counts of this clonotype. The chain carries TRBV7-8 and TRBJ1-1; D remains unclear. Germline V gene lookup returns CDR1 SGHVS and CDR2 FQNEAQ. This CDR3 has 15 amino acids. Trimming took 5 bases from V and 0 from J, leaving 13 bases between them. CDR3 region: CASSLRGGMNTEAFF. The CDR3 bases are TGTGCCAGCAGCCTTCGCGGTGGGATGAACACTGAAGCTTTCTTT.

This clonotype was observed at least ten times. The genes are TRBV24-1 and TRBJ1-2, with D hard to call. Between the trimmed V and J ends, which lost 5 bases and 7 bases, there was a span of 7 bases. The CDR3 length is 11 residues. Germline loops: CDR1 KGHDR, CDR2 SFDVKD. The CDR3 protein is CATSAGSGYTF. As DNA, the CDR3 is TGTGCCACCAGTGCGGGCTCTGGCTACACCTTC.

Turning to this clonotype: At one end the junction does not follow the germline gene, possibly because of a read error. Here the CDR3 reads CASNLALGGNGNQPQHF. Written as DNA, the CDR3 is TGTGCCAGCAACTTAGCGTTGGGCGGGAATGGCAATCAGCCCCAGCATTTT. The chain has TRBV7-8 and TRBJ1-5; D gene unclear. This CDR3 comprises 17 residues. CDR1 is SGHVS and CDR2 is FQNEAQ in the germline V gene.

This sequence joins TRBV9 and TRBJ1-1; maybe TRBD1 (5 bases). Germline CDR1 SGDLS, CDR2 YYNGEE. The CDR3 is made up of 14 amino acids. Trimming pared 3 bases from V and 10 bases from J, leaving 19 bases between. The CDR3 nucleotides are TGTGCCAGCAGCGCCGCGGGGCAGGGCCTTGGAGCTTTCTTT. This translates into CASSAAGQGLGAFF.

The sample holds a few counts of this clonotype. The V call is TRBV6-6, the J call TRBJ1-2; D is unresolved. The length of the CDR3 is 16 residues. Germline CDR1 MNHNY, CDR2 SVGAGI (reference sequence). The V end was cut by 0 bases, the J end by 4 bases, with 15 bases between. CDR3 loop: CASSYSIRPYSYGYTF. The CDR3 bases are TGTGCCAGCAGTTACTCGATACGACCCTACTCCTATGGCTACACCTTC.

CDR3 coding DNA: TGCAGTGCTAGAGGTTTGGCGGGCAAAGGGAAGTTGCCCTACGAGCAGTACTTC. This gives the protein CSARGLAGKGKLPYEQYF. The rearrangement uses TRBV20-1 and TRBJ2-7, with a possible D match to TRBD2 (5 bases). Germline loops: CDR1 DFQATT, CDR2 SNEGSKA (reference sequence). V was shortened by 1 base and J by 2 bases, with 24 bases between the two germline ends. The CDR3 spans 18 residues.

In its sample, this clonotype was seen once. This chain uses TRBV28 with TRBJ2-1; 8 bases align to TRBD1. V was clipped by 3 bases and J by 6 bases; unmatched bases: 4. Germline V gene data show CDR1 as MDHEN and CDR2 as SYDVKM. The CDR3 totals 14 residues. CDR3 in DNA: TGTGCCAGCAGTTTCAGGGGGCCGGCCAATGAGCAGTTCTTC. It is translated as CASSFRGPANEQFF. Drawing the rest from reference TRBV28 and TRBJ2-1, the complete variable domain is DVKVTQSSRYLVKRTGEKVFLECVQDMDHENMFWYRQDPGLGLRLIYFSYDVKMKEKGDIPEGYSVSREKKERFSLILESASTNQTSMYLCASSFRGPANEQFFGPGTRLTVL.

The chain employs TRBV7-8 and TRBJ2-1; 8 nucleotides agree with TRBD1. Germline V gene sequence: CDR1 SGHVS, CDR2 FQNEAQ. This CDR3 spans 16 amino acids. V shed 1 base, J shed 9 bases, and the junction held 11 bases outside the gene matches. Written as DNA, the CDR3 is TGTGCCAGCAGCTTAGGACAGGGGAGTTGGGAAGTTGAGCAGTTCTTC. Translating gives CASSLGQGSWEVEQFF. The complete variable domain, with remaining parts taken from reference TRBV7-8 and TRBJ2-1, reads GAGVSQSPRYKVAKRGQDVALRCDPISGHVSLFWYQQALGQGPEFLTYFQNEAQLDKSGLPSDRFFAERPEGSVSTLKIQRTQQEDSAVYLCASSLGQGSWEVEQFFGPGTRLTVL.

The chain is built from TRBV7-9 and TRBJ2-3; unclear D gene. Per germline, CDR1 SEHNR and CDR2 FQNEAQ (reference sequence). Trimming removed 4 bases at V and 3 bases at J, with 17 bases between. CDR3 length: 16 residues. The DNA of the CDR3 is TGTGCCAGCAGCTCATACGGCACAGCTCCGACAGATACGCAGTATTTT. Residues: CASSSYGTAPTDTQYF.

The chain joins TRBV28 to TRBJ2-3; TRBD2 matches at 7 bases. V dropped 5 bases and J dropped 1; count of bases not matched to a gene: 6. Germline V lookup: CDR1 MDHEN, CDR2 SYDVKM. The CDR3 covers 15 residues. The CDR3 DNA follows: TGTGCCAGCAGTGTCCAGCGGGGTGGCACAGATACGCAGTATTTT. This sequence encodes CASSVQRGGTDTQYF.

This clonotype was detected only a few times. CDR3 amino acids: CASSYLSGRPGSGYTF. The CDR3 region has the DNA TGTGCCAGCAGTTACTTGTCGGGACGGCCCGGGAGCGGCTACACCTTC. This sequence joins TRBV6-5 and TRBJ1-2, with D possibly matching TRBD1 (5 bases). Germline CDR1 and CDR2: MNHEY and SVGAGI. This CDR3 comprises 16 residues. Between the trimmed V and J ends, which lost 1 base and 8 bases, there was a span of 20 bases.